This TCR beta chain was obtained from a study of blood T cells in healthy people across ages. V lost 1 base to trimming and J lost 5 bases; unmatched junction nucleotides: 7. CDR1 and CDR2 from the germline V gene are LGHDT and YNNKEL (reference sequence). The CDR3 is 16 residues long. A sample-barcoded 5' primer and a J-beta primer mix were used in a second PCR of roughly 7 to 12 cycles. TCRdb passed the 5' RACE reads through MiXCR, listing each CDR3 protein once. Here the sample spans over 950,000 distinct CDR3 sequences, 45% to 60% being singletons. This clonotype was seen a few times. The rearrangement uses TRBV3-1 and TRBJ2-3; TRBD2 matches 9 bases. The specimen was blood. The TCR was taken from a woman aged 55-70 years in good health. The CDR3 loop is CASSQGSGLAIDTQYF. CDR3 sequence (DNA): TGTGCCAGCAGCCAAGGATCCGGACTAGCGATAGATACGCAGTATTTT.